A selection of T cell receptor beta chains follows, all from one sample in a study of shared clonotypes between healthy human individuals. Only in-frame clones appear in the TCRdb table, and some are missing; sequencing was by immunoSEQ multiplex PCR. The table lists 2,100,000 or so clones, 95% of them singletons, with about 0.13% in the top ten. Sequencing used naive CD4+ T cells sorted from blood. These receptors originate from a man aged 18 to 30 in good health. Each CDR3 is given with its conserved first and last residue. Each record gives: J gene, clone size, D gene, V gene, CDR3 DNA, CDR3 protein. A D gene is named only where the DNA matches it firmly. Clone size is shown for a subset of rows, as once, few, many or a class of expanded clone.

J: TRBJ2-5
size: .
D: TRBD2
V: TRBV5-4
DNA: TGTGCCAGCAGCTTGGGACTAGCGCTCCAAGAGACCCAGTACTTC
CDR3: CASSLGLALQETQYF

J: TRBJ2-2
size: .
D: .
V: TRBV30
DNA: TGTGCCTGGATGGGGTTGGGCGGGGAGCTGTTTTTT
CDR3: CAWMGLGGELFF

J: TRBJ1-2
size: once
D: .
V: TRBV6-6
DNA: TGTGCCAGCAGCACAAGGACGGCACCCGACTATGGCTACACCTTC
CDR3: CASSTRTAPDYGYTF

J: TRBJ2-2
size: .
D: .
V: TRBV5-1
DNA: TGCGCCAGCAGCGGACGGATCGCGAACACCGGGGAGCTGTTTTTT
CDR3: CASSGRIANTGELFF

J: TRBJ2-5
size: .
D: TRBD2
V: TRBV7-2
DNA: TGTGCCAGCAGGCCTAGCGGGGGGACATGGGAGACCCAGTACTTC
CDR3: CASRPSGGTWETQYF

J: TRBJ2-5
size: .
D: .
V: TRBV5-1
DNA: TGCGCCAGCAGCGGGCATGGGACGAGTAAAGAGACCCAGTACTTC
CDR3: CASSGHGTSKETQYF

J: TRBJ2-1
size: .
D: .
V: TRBV5-1
DNA: TGCGCCAGCAGCTTGAACAGGGTGGTCTACAATGAGCAGTTCTTC
CDR3: CASSLNRVVYNEQFF

J: TRBJ1-2
size: .
D: .
V: TRBV28
DNA: TGTGCCAGCAGTTTAGGGGGGGGCTATGGCTACACCTTC
CDR3: CASSLGGGYGYTF

J: TRBJ1-6
size: .
D: .
V: TRBV6-5
DNA: TGTGCCAGCTCGGCAGGCGATAATTCACCCCTCCACTTT
CDR3: CASSAGDNSPLHF

J: TRBJ2-7
size: .
D: .
V: TRBV6-1
DNA: TGTGCCAGCACCGGGGGACGGTACGAGCAGTACTTC
CDR3: CASTGGRYEQYF

J: TRBJ2-5
size: .
D: .
V: TRBV7-2
DNA: TGTGCCAGCAGACTATCCAGCGGCCAAGAGACCCAGTACTTC
CDR3: CASRLSSGQETQYF

J: TRBJ2-2
size: .
D: .
V: TRBV4-2
DNA: TGTGCCAGCAGCCAAGGGCCCGGTTCGGCCGGGGAGCTGTTTTTT
CDR3: CASSQGPGSAGELFF

J: TRBJ2-3
size: .
D: .
V: TRBV7-2
DNA: TGTGCCAGCAGCCAATCGAGACTGGCGGGGATAGATACGCAGTATTTT
CDR3: CASSQSRLAGIDTQYF

J: TRBJ2-7
size: .
D: .
V: TRBV5-1
DNA: TGCGCCAGCAGCAATGGTTACGAGCAGTACTTC
CDR3: CASSNGYEQYF

J: TRBJ1-2
size: .
D: TRBD1
V: TRBV10-3
DNA: TGTGCCATCAGTGAGATGTCGACAGGGGTTGACTATGGCTACACCTTC
CDR3: CAISEMSTGVDYGYTF

J: TRBJ2-2
size: .
D: TRBD2
V: TRBV9
DNA: TGTGCCACGACAGCGGGGGCCAACACCGGGGAGCTGTTTTTT
CDR3: CATTAGANTGELFF

J: TRBJ2-5
size: .
D: .
V: TRBV6-6
DNA: TGTGCCAGCAGTTTCGGTCCAGAGACCCAGTACTTC
CDR3: CASSFGPETQYF

J: TRBJ1-4
size: .
D: TRBD1
V: TRBV7-9
DNA: TGTGCCAGCAGCCAGGGACAGGGAAATGAAAAACTGTTTTTT
CDR3: CASSQGQGNEKLFF